These 8 T cell receptor beta chains share one sample of origin, sequenced in a study of T-cell reconstitution after alpha-beta-depleted transplantation in children (dated by TCRdb to between 2015 and 2016). The protocol used for the library was PCR. The sequencing machine was an Illumina HiSeq 2500. Molecular barcoding was employed in the preparation of TCR libraries, with unique molecular identifiers being used to normalize TCRbeta repertoire quantification. TCRdb cleaned the public reads at Q25 with fastp, built clones with MiXCR and kept in-frame beta chains. When rows share a CDR3 protein, they turn into one entry using the most common DNA and genes. Within this sample are hundreds of thousands of distinct CDR3 sequences, with roughly 15% of them counted one time only. The ten most abundant clones make up about 4.6% of the sample. According to the study, the label for this sample's treatment or condition signals: allogeneic hematopoietic cell transplantation with graft depleted of TCRalphabeta T cells and CD19 B cells.

The specimen was PBMCs, mostly from graft donor cells, collected 360 days after TCRalphabeta/CD19-depleted stem cell transplant. The receptors derive from a male patient aged 10 to 17 who had a stem cell transplant for acute lymphoblastic leukemia, so the T cells may come from the graft donor.

The gene calls are TRBV6-1 and TRBJ2-7; D may match TRBD1 or TRBD2 (6 bases each). The CDR3 consists of 14 residues. V lost 7 bases and J lost 3, with 16 bases in between. Germline CDR1 reads MNHNS; CDR2 reads SASEGT. The CDR3, as DNA: TGTGCCAGCAATACAATAGGGGGGATCTACGAGCAGTACTTC. Residues: CASNTIGGIYEQYF.

The chain combines TRBV15 with TRBJ1-4; no clear D gene. The CDR3 extends over 14 amino acids. Trimming shortened V by 0 bases and J by 3 bases, and 5 bases separated the two germline ends. Germline CDR1 and CDR2: LNHNV and YYDKDF (reference sequence). This CDR3 is CATSRDRANEKLFF. CDR3 coding DNA: TGTGCCACCAGCAGAGATCGGGCTAATGAAAAACTGTTTTTT.

V gene TRBV12-3 or TRBV12-4 combines with J gene TRBJ2-1; a possible D gene is TRBD2 (7 bases). Trimming removed 6 bases from V and 4 bases from J, with 16 bases in between. The CDR3 extends over 15 amino acids. In nucleotides, the CDR3 is TGTGCCAGCAGGGGGACGGGGGGCACTTACAATGAGCAGTTCTTC. Protein sequence: CASRGTGGTYNEQFF.

The chain employs TRBV20-1 and TRBJ2-2; D is unresolved. The CDR3 runs 16 residues. V was trimmed by 0 bases and J by 6 bases, leaving 17 bases between them. Per germline, CDR1 DFQATT and CDR2 SNEGSKA (reference sequence). This chain's CDR3 is CSARDLTSLYAGELFF. The CDR3 DNA follows: TGCAGTGCTAGAGATCTCACCAGTCTGTACGCCGGGGAGCTGTTTTTT.

This clonotype has only a few counts. The genes are TRBV10-3 and TRBJ1-6, with TRBD1 identical over 7 bases. V was pared by 7 bases and J by 6 bases, with 6 bases of the junction left unmatched. This CDR3 has 14 residues. The V gene's germline CDR1 is ENHRY and CDR2 SYGVKD. CDR3 loop: CAIKTGTANSPLHF. The CDR3 region has the DNA TGTGCCATCAAGACCGGGACAGCTAATTCACCCCTCCACTTT.

This chain connects TRBV27 to TRBJ1-1; D is possibly TRBD1 (5 bases). The V end was cut by 7 bases, the J end by 4 bases, with 16 bases between. Germline V gives CDR1 MNHEY, CDR2 SMNVEV (reference sequence). There are 14 residues in the CDR3. The CDR3, as DNA: TGTGCCAGCATTATCAAACGGGGGAGCACTGAAGCTTTCTTT. Its protein product is CASIIKRGSTEAFF.

The CDR3 here is CASGLVNSDTQYF. In DNA form, the CDR3 reads TGTGCCAGTGGACTAGTTAACTCAGATACGCAGTATTTT. The gene calls are TRBV19 and TRBJ2-3; TRBD2 matches 7 bases. The germline V gene has CDR1 LNHDA and CDR2 SQIVND (reference sequence). This CDR3 has 13 amino acids. V lost 8 bases and J lost 4; bases outside the gene matches: 6. The variable domain in full, with the rest retrieved from reference TRBV19 and TRBJ2-3, is DGGITQSPKYLFRKEGQNVTLSCEQNLNHDAMYWYRQDPGQGLRLIYYSQIVNDFQKGDIAEGYSVSREKKESFPLTVTSAQKNPTAFYLCASGLVNSDTQYFGPGTRLTVL.

The CDR3 loop reads CSAGDRGETQYF. The CDR3 region has the DNA TGCAGTGCTGGGGACAGGGGGGAGACCCAGTACTTC. The rearrangement joins TRBV20-1 to TRBJ2-5, with 11 positions matching TRBD1. The length of the CDR3 is 12 residues. CDR1 and CDR2 (germline): DFQATT, SNEGSKA (reference sequence). With 5 bases clipped from V and 5 bases from J, the junction kept 1 base outside the gene matches.